Listed here is a single T cell receptor beta chain. This record comes from a study of response to subunit inactivated influenza vaccine. Each CDR3 protein is one row after TCRdb ran MiXCR on the RT-PCR reads. The sample yields some 540,000 distinct CDR3 sequences, roughly 23% seen once. This CDR3 comprises 15 residues. J gave up 0 bases and V 9 bases, and 8 bases lay outside the gene matches. Looked up from germline, CDR1 is SEHNR and CDR2 is FQNEAQ (reference sequence). Separately, the same data were catalogued under a study of T cells expressing NK-cell markers. That report notes: What made the TCR beta cDNA was 5'RACE template switching with UMIs.

The chain carries TRBV7-9 and TRBJ2-1; TRBD1 matches 7 bases. Sequencing was performed on CD4+ T cells sorted from PBMCs, taken about 12 days after vaccination. This TCR derives from a man in his fifties or sixties who received an inactivated influenza vaccine. In nucleotides, the CDR3 is TGTGCCAGTCGACAACGGGACAGCTCCTACAATGAGCAGTTCTTC. Amino acid sequence: CASRQRDSSYNEQFF.